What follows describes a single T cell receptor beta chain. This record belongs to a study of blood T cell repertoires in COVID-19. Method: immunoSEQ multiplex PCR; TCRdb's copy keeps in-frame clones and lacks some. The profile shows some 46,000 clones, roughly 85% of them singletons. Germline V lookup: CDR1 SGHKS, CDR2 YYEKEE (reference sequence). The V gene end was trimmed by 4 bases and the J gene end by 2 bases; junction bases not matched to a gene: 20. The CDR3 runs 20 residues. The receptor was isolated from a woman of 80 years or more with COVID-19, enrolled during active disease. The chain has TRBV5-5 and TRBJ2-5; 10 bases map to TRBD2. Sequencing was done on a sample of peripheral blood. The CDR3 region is CASSQARLAALAGLQETQYF. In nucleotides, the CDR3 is TGTGCCAGCAGCCAGGCAAGATTGGCTGCACTAGCGGGACTTCAAGAGACCCAGTACTTC.